The 3 T cell receptor beta chains below come from one sample, sequenced in a study of breast tumors, draining lymph nodes, adjacent tissues. TCRdb re-called the multiplex PCR reads with MiXCR, one entry per CDR3 protein. Of 290,000 or so distinct CDR3 sequences listed, 30% are singletons. The lymph nodes were axillary draining lymph nodes from breast cancer patients. The material sequenced was axillary lymph node tissue. These receptors all come from a female donor with breast cancer. Some clones in this sample may be carry-over from other donors' samples.

V is TRBV12-3 or TRBV12-4 and J is TRBJ2-2; weak D call: TRBD2 (6 bases). Trimming took 5 bases from V and 7 from J, leaving 17 bases between them. This CDR3 contains 15 residues. The CDR3 protein is CASSSLGGAGGELFF. CDR3 nucleotide sequence: TGTGCCAGCAGTAGCTTGGGCGGGGCTGGCGGGGAGCTGTTTTTT.

This clonotype was observed a few times. V is TRBV14 and J is TRBJ2-1; 13 bases agree with TRBD2. The CDR3 runs 21 residues. V dropped 1 base and J dropped 3; count of bases not matched to a gene: 15. CDR1 SGHDN and CDR2 FVKESK come from the germline V gene. The DNA of the CDR3 is TGTGCCAGCAGCCAAGGAAGCGGCGGGACTAGCGGGACGTATTTCTACAATGAGCAGTTCTTC. It specifies CASSQGSGGTSGTYFYNEQFF.

This clonotype has at least ten counts. CDR3: CATSTTRDRQLDSPLHF. The CDR3 nucleotides read TGTGCCACCAGCACCACCCGGGACCGTCAACTTGATTCACCCCTCCACTTT. The chain recombines TRBV15 with TRBJ1-6; a possible D gene is TRBD1 (5 bases). Germline V gene lookup returns CDR1 LNHNV and CDR2 YYDKDF (reference sequence). The CDR3 extends over 17 amino acids. The V end was cut by 4 bases, the J end by 8 bases, with 21 bases between.